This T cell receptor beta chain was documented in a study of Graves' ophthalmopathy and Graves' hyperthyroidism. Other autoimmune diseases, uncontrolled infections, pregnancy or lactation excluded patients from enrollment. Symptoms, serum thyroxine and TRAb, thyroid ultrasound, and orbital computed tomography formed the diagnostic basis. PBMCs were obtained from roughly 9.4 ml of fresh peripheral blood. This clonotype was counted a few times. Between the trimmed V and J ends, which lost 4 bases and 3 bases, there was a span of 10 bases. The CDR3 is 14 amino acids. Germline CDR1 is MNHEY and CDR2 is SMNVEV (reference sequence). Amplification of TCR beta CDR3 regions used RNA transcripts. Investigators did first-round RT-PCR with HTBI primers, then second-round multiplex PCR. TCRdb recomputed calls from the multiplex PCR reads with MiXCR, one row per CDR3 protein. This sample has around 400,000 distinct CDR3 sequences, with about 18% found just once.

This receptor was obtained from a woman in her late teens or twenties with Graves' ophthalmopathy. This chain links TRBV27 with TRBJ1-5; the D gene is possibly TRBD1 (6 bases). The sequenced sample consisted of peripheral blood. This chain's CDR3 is CASSYGQLNQPQHF. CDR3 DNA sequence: TGTGCCAGCAGTTATGGACAGCTCAATCAGCCCCAGCATTTT.